This T cell receptor beta chain appears in the sequencing data of a study of CD8+ T cells in alopecia areata. After pooling, cutaneous lymph node cells were sorted with CD4, CD8alpha, NKG2D, NKG2ACE and other markers. In this sample, this clone turned up a few times. Germline and genes: mouse. With the read ending 4 residues before the CDR3 end, the germline J gene is used to fill in that end. Other DNA sequences within the sample encode an identical CDR3. Germline V gene sequence: CDR1 FNHDT, CDR2 SITEND (reference sequence). The length of the CDR3 is 14 residues. The V segment lost 3 bases and the J segment 2 bases; nucleotides outside the gene matches: 1. As the sequencing template, cDNA was produced by extracting RNA and reverse transcribing it. Using immunoSEQ multiplex PCR, the repertoire was profiled, and TCRdb retains in-frame clones only, with some absent. Recorded here are 200,000 to 300,000 clones, none singletons.

The receptor was derived from a C3H/HeJ mouse with alopecia areata. For the strain, the MHC haplotype given is H2-k. The chain links TRBV19 to TRBJ2-7, with 11 bases that match TRBD2. The sample comprised CD4+ T cells sorted from a lymph node. The chain's CDR3 is CASSTTGGAYEQYF. The covered CDR3 bases are TGTGCCAGCAGTACGACTGGGGGGGCCTAT.